Listed here are 2 T cell receptor beta chains from one sample, sequenced in a study of blood T cell repertoires in COVID-19. The repertoire was sequenced with immunoSEQ multiplex PCR; TCRdb's copy has only in-frame clones and lacks some. The sample has roughly 220,000 clones; 70% to 90% are singletons. Source material: peripheral blood. Source of these receptors: a man aged 30 to 45 who had recovered from COVID-19.

This clone was seen a single time. The V and J genes are TRBV7-9 and TRBJ2-5, with 8 positions matching TRBD2. Germline V gene sequence: CDR1 SEHNR, CDR2 FQNEAQ (reference sequence). V lost 2 bases to trimming and J lost 2 bases; unmatched junction nucleotides: 4. There are 15 residues in the CDR3. The CDR3 DNA reads as TGTGCCAGCAGCTTAACTAGCGGCCTACAAGAGACCCAGTACTTC. Translating gives CASSLTSGLQETQYF.

This sequence joins TRBV7-6 and TRBJ2-7, with a possible D match to TRBD1 (6 bases). Germline V gene sequence: CDR1 SGHVS, CDR2 FNYEAQ. The V end lost 1 base, the J end lost 3 bases, and 13 bases lay between the germline ends. CDR3 length: 15 amino acids. CDR3 amino acids: CASSLGSGVNYEQYF. The CDR3 DNA is TGTGCCAGCAGCTTAGGGTCAGGGGTCAACTACGAGCAGTACTTC.